These T cell receptor beta chains were read from a single sample in a study of early T cells in non-severe SARS-CoV-2 infection. TCRdb re-called the 5' RACE reads with MiXCR, one entry per CDR3 protein. The sample contains 50,000 or so distinct CDR3 sequences, 14% to 15% of which appear only once. The starting material was whole blood, obtained at baseline. These receptors were obtained from an adult who was a healthcare worker with PCR-confirmed SARS-CoV-2 infection or an uninfected control (not recorded which). Each CDR3 is given with its conserved first and last residue. The D gene is left open where the match is weak. The size entry is marked missing in some rows and otherwise reads once, few, many or a size class.

v_call	clone_size	d_call	j_call	cdr3_nt	cdr3_aa
TRBV12-3/TRBV12-4	few	NA	TRBJ1-1	TGTGCCAGCAGTCTACCAGACAGCCCTGAAGCTTTCTTT	CASSLPDSPEAFF
TRBV20-1	NA	NA	TRBJ2-2	TGCAGTGCTAGAGATGGAAACACCGGGGAGCTGTTTTTT	CSARDGNTGELFF
TRBV3-1	few	NA	TRBJ1-3	TGTGCCAGCAGCCAAGATCTGGGGGGGAGGTCCGGAAACACCATATATTTT	CASSQDLGGRSGNTIYF
TRBV27	NA	TRBD1	TRBJ1-5	TGTGCCAGCAGTTTACTCAGGGGGCAGCCCCAGCATTTT	CASSLLRGQPQHF
TRBV9	NA	TRBD2	TRBJ2-1	TGTGCCAGCAGCGTAGGGAGCGGGAGTTACGGTGAGCAGTTCTTC	CASSVGSGSYGEQFF
TRBV11-1	few	TRBD1	TRBJ2-4	TGTGCCAGCAGCTCCGGACAGGGAAGGAACATTCAGTACTTC	CASSSGQGRNIQYF
TRBV7-3	few	TRBD2	TRBJ2-5	TGTGCCAGCAGCTCCCGGACTAGCGGAGACCAAGAGACCCAGTACTTC	CASSSRTSGDQETQYF
TRBV27	NA	NA	TRBJ1-1	TGTGCCAGCAGTCCCCCAGGGTCTGAAGCTTTCTTT	CASSPPGSEAFF
TRBV5-8	NA	NA	TRBJ2-3	TGTGCCAGCGGAGCAGGGGACGCCCAGTATTTT	CASGAGDAQYF
TRBV29-1	NA	TRBD2	TRBJ2-3	TGCAGCGGACTGGGACTAGCGGGACGCACAGATACGCAGTATTTT	CSGLGLAGRTDTQYF
TRBV6-5	few	TRBD2	TRBJ2-5	TGTGCCAGCAGATCTAGCGGGAATCAAGAGACCCAGTACTTC	CASRSSGNQETQYF
TRBV6-5	few	NA	TRBJ1-5	TGTGCCAGCAGTTACTCGATAAGTGCCCGTCAGCCCCAGCATTTT	CASSYSISARQPQHF
TRBV28	many	NA	TRBJ2-7	TGTGCCAGCAGTTTTTTGGGAGTAAGCTCCTACGAGCAGTACTTC	CASSFLGVSSYEQYF
TRBV29-1	NA	NA	TRBJ2-3	TGCAGCGTCTATCGCAGGGGTTCAAGCACAGATACGCAGTATTTT	CSVYRRGSSTDTQYF
TRBV12-3/TRBV12-4	NA	NA	TRBJ2-3	TGTGCCAACAGTTTATTTCAGGGTCCAGATACGCAGTATTTT	CANSLFQGPDTQYF
TRBV11-2	NA	NA	TRBJ2-7	TGTGCCAGCAGCTCAGGGATCTTTTCCGAGCAGTACTTC	CASSSGIFSEQYF
TRBV6-1	NA	NA	TRBJ2-7	TGTGCCAGCAAAAAAGGACCCGCCACCTACGAGCAGTACTTC	CASKKGPATYEQYF
TRBV3-1	many	NA	TRBJ1-5	TGTGCCAGCAGCCAGGGGCTACAGGGCCAGCCCCAGCATTTT	CASSQGLQGQPQHF
TRBV3-1	few	TRBD1	TRBJ1-2	TGTGCCACCGCAAGCCCGGGACAGAGGGGCTACACCTTC	CATASPGQRGYTF
TRBV7-9	NA	NA	TRBJ1-1	TGTGCCAGCACGGGTAGTACTGAAGCTTTCTTT	CASTGSTEAFF
TRBV18	few	NA	TRBJ2-7	TGTGCCAGCTCACCACCAGACGGGGGACCCTACGAGCAGTACTTC	CASSPPDGGPYEQYF
TRBV5-6	NA	TRBD2	TRBJ2-1	TGTGCCAGCAGCCCTATGGCGGGAGGCCATCAGGGTGAGCAGTTCTTC	CASSPMAGGHQGEQFF
TRBV7-9	NA	TRBD2	TRBJ2-1	TGTGCCAGCAGCTTAACAGCGGGGTATCGCAATGAGCAGTTCTTC	CASSLTAGYRNEQFF
TRBV29-1	few	TRBD2	TRBJ2-3	TGCAGCGTTGATCTAGCGGGCAGCACAGATACGCAGTATTTT	CSVDLAGSTDTQYF
TRBV29-1	NA	NA	TRBJ2-5	TGCAGCGTTGGCCCTTCTCGTGAGACCCAGTACTTC	CSVGPSRETQYF
TRBV28	NA	NA	TRBJ2-7	TGTGCCAGCAGTCCCTTGGACAGCCAGATCGGTTTGCAGTACTTC	CASSPLDSQIGLQYF
TRBV10-1	NA	TRBD2	TRBJ2-2	TGCGCCAGCAGACCAACGCGCGGGAGGAACACCGGGGAGCTGTTTTTT	CASRPTRGRNTGELFF
TRBV28	NA	NA	TRBJ2-3	TGTGCCAGCACCGCCCGTCGTCAGGGAAGGCCAGATACGCAGTATTTT	CASTARRQGRPDTQYF
TRBV6-6	few	TRBD2	TRBJ2-3	TGTGCCAGCAGCCCTAGACTAGCGGGAGCAGATACGCAGTATTTT	CASSPRLAGADTQYF
TRBV11-2	NA	NA	TRBJ2-7	TGTGCCAGCAGCCACCTCTACGAGCAGTACTTC	CASSHLYEQYF
TRBV7-2	NA	NA	TRBJ1-5	TGTGCCAGCAGCTTAGCGTGGCAGGGGTATCAGCCCCAGCATTTT	CASSLAWQGYQPQHF
TRBV3-1	many	NA	TRBJ1-5	TGTGCCAGCAGCCAAGCAGGGCTCAATCAGCCCCAGCATTTT	CASSQAGLNQPQHF
TRBV7-9	many	TRBD2	TRBJ2-3	TGTGCCAGCAGCACCGGGACTAGCAATACGCAGTATTTT	CASSTGTSNTQYF
TRBV18	few	NA	TRBJ1-1	TGTGCCAGCTCACCACAATCGGGCCCTGAAGCTTTCTTT	CASSPQSGPEAFF
TRBV10-1	many	TRBD1	TRBJ1-2	TGCGCCAGCAGTGACGGGGACAGAGTCTATGGCTACACCTTC	CASSDGDRVYGYTF
TRBV10-2	NA	TRBD2	TRBJ2-5	TGCGCCAGCAGTGAGTCGAAAAGCGGGAGGCACCAAGAGACCCAGTACTTC	CASSESKSGRHQETQYF
TRBV12-3/TRBV12-4	few	NA	TRBJ1-1	TGTGCCAGCAGTTTCGGGGATTTGAACACTGAAGCTTTCTTT	CASSFGDLNTEAFF
TRBV7-9	NA	NA	TRBJ1-2	TGTGCCAGCAGCCTAGAGGGCAGTCAATCAGGCTACACCTTC	CASSLEGSQSGYTF
TRBV5-5	NA	TRBD2	TRBJ2-1	TGTGCCAGCAGCGACCAAAAGACTAGCGCTTACAATGAGCAGTTCTTC	CASSDQKTSAYNEQFF
TRBV7-9	many	NA	TRBJ1-1	TGTGCCAGCAGCTTTGTGGGAGGGACTGAAGCTTTCTTT	CASSFVGGTEAFF
TRBV20-1	NA	NA	TRBJ2-1	TGCAGTGCAAACGAGCGCAGCTCCTACAATGAGCAGTTCTTC	CSANERSSYNEQFF
TRBV10-2	medium-sized	NA	TRBJ2-1	TGCGCCATCCGACTGGGCGATGAGCAGTTCTTC	CAIRLGDEQFF
TRBV7-2	few	NA	TRBJ2-7	TGTGCCAGCAGCCAGACGTGGAACGAGCAGTACTTC	CASSQTWNEQYF
TRBV29-1	many	NA	TRBJ2-7	TGCAGCGTTCGCGGCAGGGCGAGGGACGAGCAGTACTTC	CSVRGRARDEQYF
TRBV20-1	NA	NA	TRBJ2-3	TGCAGTGCCGGGACACCCAGCACAGATACGCAGTATTTT	CSAGTPSTDTQYF
TRBV9	NA	NA	TRBJ2-7	TGTGCCAGCAGCGCGCAAGACCTCCGTGTCTCCTACGAGCAGTACTTC	CASSAQDLRVSYEQYF
TRBV7-2	few	NA	TRBJ2-1	TGTGCCAGCAGCTTCCTCCCCGGCCGCAATGAGCAGTTCTTC	CASSFLPGRNEQFF
TRBV28	NA	TRBD2	TRBJ2-7	TGTGCCAGCACCCCGGGGGGGGCTTTCTCCTACGAGCAGTACTTC	CASTPGGAFSYEQYF
TRBV28	medium-sized	TRBD1	TRBJ2-7	TGTGCCAGCAGTTCGTTGACAGGGAAGGTGGACGAGCAGTACTTC	CASSSLTGKVDEQYF
TRBV21-1	NA	NA	TRBJ1-3	TGTGCCAGCGGAGGACAACCTTCGGGAAACACCATATATTTT	CASGGQPSGNTIYF
TRBV10-3	few	NA	TRBJ1-1	TGTGCCACCCAGAGGGGGGTGGCCGAGGAGGCTTTCTTT	CATQRGVAEEAFF
TRBV11-2	NA	NA	TRBJ2-7	TGTGCCAGCAGCTTAGATGGGACATCTGGCTCTCTCGAGCAGTACTTC	CASSLDGTSGSLEQYF
TRBV25-1	NA	NA	TRBJ1-1	TGTGCCAGCCTAGGTACTGAAGCTTTCTTT	CASLGTEAFF